The clone carrying this T cell receptor (beta chain) has only a few counts. Its antigen remains unknown. The source of the sample is a study of molecular identifiers for immune sequencing clone quantification. Study-wide results and limits: Whereas naive cells kept under 1% of molecules in clones above 20 RNA copies, such clones held over 98% in effectors.

In the sort, naive CD8 T cells were defined as CD8+CD4-CCR7+CD45RA+. Making the bulk TCR libraries relied on previously described methods and listed TCR primers. TCRdb fed the PCR reads into MiXCR, producing one record per CDR3 protein. The data contain hundreds of thousands of distinct CDR3 sequences, roughly a quarter of them seen just once; the ten biggest clones take up around 0.7%. Looked up from germline, CDR1 is DFQATT and CDR2 is SNEGSKA (reference sequence). V dropped 0 bases and J dropped 3 bases, with 9 bases sitting between them. The CDR3 is 13 amino acids. This sequence originates from a human donor in good health. Some libraries in this study had Jurkat cell RNA spiked in. The chain combines TRBV20-1 with TRBJ2-7; D gene ambiguous. Sequencing was carried out using naive CD8+ T cells from blood, with Jurkat cell RNA spiked in. Subset reported: FACS-sorted CD8+CD4-CCR7+CD45RA+ naive T cells. The CDR3 DNA follows: TGCAGTGCTAGAGAAGGTATCGGCTACGAGCAGTACTTC. This translates into CSAREGIGYEQYF.